Shown below are 32 T cell receptor beta chains from a single sample sequenced in a study of cytomegalovirus exposure and HLA in healthy donors. The primer mix had 60 Vbeta and 13 Jbeta primers. Method: immunoSEQ multiplex PCR; TCRdb's copy keeps in-frame clones and lacks some. The table records around 100,000 clones, over 65% of them present only once. The sequenced material came from PBMCs. The receptor source for this set is a woman aged 40 to 55 in good health and CMV-seronegative.

The chain is built from TRBV4-1 and TRBJ2-1; 12 bases fit TRBD2. CDR1 is MGHRA and CDR2 is YSYEKL in the germline V gene. This CDR3 is built from 16 residues. V shed 1 base, J shed 7 bases, and the junction held 5 bases outside the gene matches. CDR3 nucleotide sequence: TGCGCCAGCAGCCAAGGTTGGACTAGCGGGAAGAATGAGCAGTTCTTC. The encoded protein is CASSQGWTSGKNEQFF.

V usage is TRBV19 and J usage is TRBJ1-1; D remains ambiguous. CDR3 length: 13 amino acids. Per the germline V gene, CDR1 is LNHDA and CDR2 is SQIVND (reference sequence). Trimming cost V 1 base and J 6 bases, with 9 bases left between them. CDR3 in DNA: TGTGCCAGTAGTATAGGACGACTTTCTGAAGCTTTCTTT. Encoded protein: CASSIGRLSEAFF. Combining the CDR3 with reference TRBV19 and TRBJ1-1 gives the whole variable domain DGGITQSPKYLFRKEGQNVTLSCEQNLNHDAMYWYRQDPGQGLRLIYYSQIVNDFQKGDIAEGYSVSREKKESFPLTVTSAQKNPTAFYLCASSIGRLSEAFFGQGTRLTVV.

The chain couples TRBV7-9 to TRBJ2-1, with 8 bases fitting TRBD2. Unmatched junction bases numbered 12, after V lost 5 bases and J lost 6 bases. Germline V gene data show CDR1 as SEHNR and CDR2 as FQNEAQ (reference sequence). The CDR3 has 16 amino acids. The CDR3 DNA follows: TGTGCCAGCAGCCTCGTGGTGGCGGGAGGTTTCAATGAGCAGTTCTTC. As protein: CASSLVVAGGFNEQFF.

The chain has TRBV5-1 and TRBJ1-1, with 7 bases that match TRBD1. The junction had 3 bases not matched to a gene; V was cut back by 2 bases and J by 5 bases. From germline, CDR1 is SGHRS and CDR2 YFSETQ. The CDR3 has 13 amino acids. The CDR3: CASSLQGQTEAFF. The CDR3 coding sequence is TGCGCCAGCAGCTTACAGGGGCAAACTGAAGCTTTCTTT.

The chain couples TRBV15 to TRBJ2-2, with TRBD1 identical over 7 bases. The length of the CDR3 is 18 residues. The ends lost 10 bases at V and 1 base at J; junction bases unmatched: 18. Per the germline V gene, CDR1 is LNHNV and CDR2 is YYDKDF (reference sequence). CDR3 sequence: CASPLLRTGQQNTGELFF. For the CDR3, the DNA is TGTGCCAGTCCCCTTCTTCGGACGGGACAGCAGAACACCGGGGAGCTGTTTTTT.

The genes are TRBV9 and TRBJ1-2, with 11 bases lining up with TRBD1. From germline, CDR1 is SGDLS and CDR2 YYNGEE. The junction had 5 bases not matched to a gene; V was cut back by 3 bases and J by 4 bases. This CDR3 contains 15 residues. The CDR3 DNA reads as TGTGCCAGCAGCGAGGACAGGGGGCCCACCTATGGCTACACCTTC. Protein: CASSEDRGPTYGYTF.

The V gene is TRBV10-1, the J gene TRBJ2-7; a weak D match, TRBD1 (6 bases). Germline V CDR1 and CDR2: WNHNN, SYGVQD (reference sequence). V lost 3 bases and J lost 2, with 14 bases in between. This CDR3 has 15 residues. CDR3 in amino acids: CASSEGKGQTYEQYF. The CDR3 DNA reads TGCGCCAGCAGTGAAGGTAAAGGACAGACCTACGAGCAGTACTTC.

This chain uses TRBV6-5 with TRBJ1-3, with TRBD1 matching 7 bases. Germline loops: CDR1 MNHEY, CDR2 SVGAGI. The CDR3 totals 14 residues. Unmatched junction bases numbered 8, after V lost 4 bases and J lost 8 bases. The CDR3 DNA is TGTGCCAGCAGTTCGGGACAGACCCATGACACCATATATTTT. This gives the protein CASSSGQTHDTIYF.

The J gene is TRBJ1-2, the V gene TRBV25-1, with TRBD1 matching over 9 bases. From germline, CDR1 is MGHDK and CDR2 SYGVNS. After removal of 5 bases from V and 8 bases from J, the junction contained 9 bases not matched to a gene. The CDR3 is 14 residues long. CDR3 sequence: CASSTSGTGRGYTF. In nucleotides, the CDR3 is TGTGCCAGCAGTACCTCCGGGACAGGGAGGGGCTACACCTTC.

The chain has TRBV9 and TRBJ2-7; 7 bases are a match to TRBD1. CDR1 and CDR2 (germline): SGDLS, YYNGEE. Trimming removed 4 bases from V and 6 bases from J; junction bases left unmatched: 13. The CDR3 totals 15 residues. The CDR3 sequence: CASSPDRRSIGEQYF. The DNA of the CDR3 is TGTGCCAGCAGCCCGGACAGGAGGTCTATCGGCGAGCAGTACTTC. The full variable domain, with the rest looked up from reference TRBV9 and TRBJ2-7, is DSGVTQTPKHLITATGQRVTLRCSPRSGDLSVYWYQQSLDQGLQFLIQYYNGEERAKGNILERFSAQQFPDLHSELNLSSLELGDSALYFCASSPDRRSIGEQYFGPGTRLTVT.

The chain joins TRBV28 to TRBJ2-1, with TRBD2 identical over 9 bases. The CDR3 has 15 amino acids. CDR1 and CDR2 (germline): MDHEN, SYDVKM. V shed 3 bases and J 10 bases; nucleotides not matched to a gene: 10. As DNA, the CDR3 is TGTGCCAGCAGTTTGGCGGGAGGGCCCACTTCAGAGCAGTTCTTC. This sequence encodes CASSLAGGPTSEQFF.

This chain uses TRBV30 with TRBJ2-7, with 9 bases lining up with TRBD1. Germline CDR1 GTSNPN, CDR2 SVGIG (reference sequence). With V trimmed by 5 bases and J by 0 bases, 5 bases remained unmatched. The CDR3 totals 14 residues. CDR3 DNA: TGTGCCTGGGGGGGACAGGGAAGCTCCTACGAGCAGTACTTC. The encoded protein is CAWGGQGSSYEQYF. The full variable domain, its missing parts supplied by reference TRBV30 and TRBJ2-7, is SQTIHQWPATLVQPVGSPLSLECTVEGTSNPNLYWYRQAAGRGLQLLFYSVGIGQISSEVPQNLSASRPQDRQFILSSKKLLLSDSGFYLCAWGGQGSSYEQYFGPGTRLTVT.

The rearrangement links TRBV5-1 to TRBJ1-5; 8 nucleotides match TRBD1. The CDR3 consists of 14 residues. Germline V lookup: CDR1 SGHRS, CDR2 YFSETQ. Losses at the gene ends were 4 bases for V and 1 base for J; bases not matched to a gene: 1. CDR3 coding DNA: TGCGCCAGCAGCCCAGGGGGCAGCAATCAGCCCCAGCATTTT. Translated: CASSPGGSNQPQHF. The full variable domain, its missing parts supplied by reference TRBV5-1 and TRBJ1-5, is KAGVTQTPRYLIKTRGQQVTLSCSPISGHRSVSWYQQTPGQGLQFLFEYFSETQRNKGNFPGRFSGRQFSNSRSEMNVSTLELGDSALYLCASSPGGSNQPQHFGDGTRLSIL.

The V gene is TRBV28, the J gene TRBJ1-2; D uncertain. CDR1 MDHEN and CDR2 SYDVKM come from the germline V gene. This CDR3 region has 12 residues. Trimming left V 5 bases short and J 5 bases short, with 9 bases between. In DNA form, the CDR3 reads TGTGCCAGCAGTCCCCCGGGGTATGGCTACACCTTC. This gives the protein CASSPPGYGYTF.

V and J are TRBV6-5 and TRBJ2-3, with 11 bases that match TRBD2. The germline gives CDR1 MNHEY, CDR2 SVGAGI. The CDR3 sequence is 14 residues long. The V and J ends lost 4 bases and 4 bases, in that order; junction bases with no gene match: 1. The CDR3 DNA reads as TGTGCCAGCAGTTTAGCGGGAGGGGCAGATACGCAGTATTTT. Residues: CASSLAGGADTQYF.

The V and J genes are TRBV7-9 and TRBJ2-3; D might be TRBD2 (6 bases). Trimming stripped 1 base from V and 1 base from J, with 12 bases between. Germline CDR1 reads SEHNR; CDR2 reads FQNEAQ (reference sequence). The CDR3 runs 16 residues. CDR3 amino acids: CASSLVSRGRTDTQYF. The CDR3 bases are TGTGCCAGCAGCTTAGTGTCGCGGGGCCGCACAGATACGCAGTATTTT.

This chain uses TRBV27 with TRBJ2-2; D unclear. Trimming cost V 9 bases and J 9 bases, with 23 bases left between them. The V gene's germline CDR1 is MNHEY and CDR2 SMNVEV (reference sequence). This CDR3 is 15 amino acids long. Written as DNA, the CDR3 is TGTGCCAGTAGTCCCTGGGCCACAATACACAGGGAGCTGTTTTTT. It codes for CASSPWATIHRELFF.

As concerns this clone: This CDR3 is also generated by other DNA sequences in the sample. This rearrangement joins TRBV5-1 to TRBJ1-2; tentatively, D is TRBD1 (6 bases). The germline V gene encodes CDR1 SGHRS and CDR2 YFSETQ. This CDR3 spans 18 amino acids. The ends were cut back, 0 bases at V and 2 bases at J, with 20 bases in the middle. The CDR3 nucleotides read TGCGCCAGCAGCTTGGAACCGGGCGCACAGGGTCCCAACTATGGCTACACCTTC. This gives the protein CASSLEPGAQGPNYGYTF.

The rearrangement links TRBV19 to TRBJ2-2; 8 bases line up with TRBD1. This CDR3 comprises 15 residues. V dropped 4 bases and J dropped 0; count of bases not matched to a gene: 1. Germline CDR1 is LNHDA and CDR2 is SQIVND (reference sequence). This CDR3 is CASSTGQANTGELFF. The CDR3 DNA sequence: TGTGCCAGTAGTACGGGACAGGCGAACACCGGGGAGCTGTTTTTT.

The J gene is TRBJ1-1, the V gene TRBV19, with TRBD1 matching 10 bases. Germline trimming cut 5 bases from V and 4 bases from J; bases unmatched to any gene: 13. From germline, CDR1 is LNHDA and CDR2 SQIVND (reference sequence). CDR3 size: 17 residues. The CDR3 sequence is CASSPRTGGISGTEAFF. The CDR3, as DNA: TGTGCCAGTAGTCCACGGACAGGGGGTATTTCTGGCACTGAAGCTTTCTTT.

This clone appeared a few times. The rearrangement links TRBV9 to TRBJ2-1; TRBD2 matches at 11 bases. This CDR3 has 15 residues. Germline V lookup: CDR1 SGDLS, CDR2 YYNGEE. Losses at the gene ends were 4 bases for V and 2 bases for J; bases not matched to a gene: 2. The CDR3 DNA is TGTGCCAGCAGCTTGGGACTAGCGGCCTACAATGAGCAGTTCTTC. It yields the protein CASSLGLAAYNEQFF.

This chain links TRBV14 with TRBJ1-2; unclear D gene. Germline V gives CDR1 SGHDN, CDR2 FVKESK. The CDR3 covers 14 residues. V dropped 0 bases and J dropped 4 bases, with 9 bases sitting between them. CDR3 amino acids: CASSQEGGPYGYTF. The CDR3 DNA reads as TGTGCCAGCAGCCAAGAGGGCGGGCCCTATGGCTACACCTTC.

The chain has TRBV5-1 and TRBJ2-5; D not resolved. The CDR3 contains 13 residues. Germline V gene lookup returns CDR1 SGHRS and CDR2 YFSETQ. V lost 6 bases, J lost 3 bases, and 12 bases lay in between. The chain's CDR3 is CASMRDDKETQYF. Here the CDR3 DNA reads TGCGCCAGCATGAGAGATGACAAAGAGACCCAGTACTTC. The full variable domain, with the rest looked up from reference TRBV5-1 and TRBJ2-5, is KAGVTQTPRYLIKTRGQQVTLSCSPISGHRSVSWYQQTPGQGLQFLFEYFSETQRNKGNFPGRFSGRQFSNSRSEMNVSTLELGDSALYLCASMRDDKETQYFGPGTRLLVL.

The chain joins TRBV5-6 to TRBJ2-4; 9 bases map to TRBD1. The CDR3 runs to 12 residues. Germline assignment: CDR1 SGHDT and CDR2 YYEEEE. The J segment lost 14 bases and the V segment lost 4 bases, leaving 7 bases of the junction unmatched. For the CDR3, the DNA is TGTGCCAGCAGCCGCGGGGGACAGGGAAAGTACTTC. Translation: CASSRGGQGKYF.

The gene calls are TRBV6-1 and TRBJ1-1, with 10 bases fitting TRBD1. From germline, CDR1 is MNHNS and CDR2 SASEGT. The CDR3 runs to 15 residues. V trimming: 10 bases; J trimming: 7 bases; junction bases outside the gene matches: 15. CDR3 sequence (DNA): TGTGCCACGTTTCCTTGGGACAGGGGTACGAGTGAAGCTTTCTTT. Protein product: CATFPWDRGTSEAFF.

This rearrangement joins TRBV19 to TRBJ1-2, with TRBD1 identical over 10 bases. V trimming: 7 bases; J trimming: 6 bases; junction bases outside the gene matches: 11. Germline CDR1 LNHDA, CDR2 SQIVND (reference sequence). CDR3 length equals 15 residues. In DNA form, the CDR3 reads TGTGCCAGTACCCCCCAGGACAGGGGGGTCAATGGCTACACCTTC. Residues: CASTPQDRGVNGYTF.

Notes on this clone: The germline gene is not matched at one end of the junction; a read error may be the cause. This chain joins TRBV7-7 and TRBJ1-3; the D is unclear. CDR3 size: 15 residues. The germline CDR1 and CDR2 sequences are SSHAT and FNYEAQ (reference sequence). In DNA form, the CDR3 reads TGTGCTAGCAGCTTAGCCCCCAGCTCTGGAAACACCATATATTTT. Amino acid sequence: CASSLAPSSGNTIYF.

This chain connects TRBV7-6 to TRBJ2-5, with D possibly TRBD1 on 5 matching bases. The CDR3 has 17 residues. CDR1 and CDR2 from the germline V gene are SGHVS and FNYEAQ. Trimming pared 4 bases from V and 5 bases from J, leaving 23 bases between. The CDR3 DNA reads TGTGCCAGCAGCTGGGTACAGGTTCCAAGAGTCGGGGAGACCCAGTACTTC. It specifies CASSWVQVPRVGETQYF.

V gene TRBV7-3 combines with J gene TRBJ2-5, with 7 positions matching TRBD2. CDR3 length equals 14 residues. Germline CDR1 is SGHTA and CDR2 is FQGTGA. Trimming at V came to 2 bases and at J to 4 bases, leaving 4 bases not matched to a gene. Here the CDR3 reads CASSLAGRGETQYF. CDR3 DNA: TGTGCCAGCAGCTTAGCGGGGAGGGGAGAGACCCAGTACTTC.

The V and J genes are TRBV7-2 and TRBJ2-2; TRBD2 matches 9 bases. V gave up 4 bases and J gave up 4 bases; unmatched junction bases: 4. The germline V gene encodes CDR1 SGHTA and CDR2 FQGNSA. The CDR3 extends over 15 amino acids. CDR3 sequence (DNA): TGTGCCAGCAGCTACAGCGGGAGGATCACCGGGGAGCTGTTTTTT. This sequence encodes CASSYSGRITGELFF.

The gene calls are TRBV5-1 and TRBJ2-1; 8 bases are a match to TRBD2. Germline CDR1 SGHRS, CDR2 YFSETQ. CDR3 length: 15 residues. J was trimmed by 0 bases and V by 1 base; bases with no gene match: 0. CDR3 in amino acids: CASSLSGGSYNEQFF. The CDR3 DNA sequence: TGCGCCAGCAGCTTGAGCGGGGGCTCCTACAATGAGCAGTTCTTC.

A note on this clone: At one boundary the junction diverges from the germline segment, which might be a read error. The chain couples TRBV18 to TRBJ1-2; the match to TRBD1 covers 7 bases. The CDR3 is 15 amino acids. Germline V gene sequence: CDR1 KGHSH, CDR2 LQKENI. CDR3 coding DNA: TGTGCCAGCTCACCACGACAGGGTCTTAACGATGGCTACACCTTC. Translating gives CASSPRQGLNDGYTF. Full variable domain (outside the CDR3, taken from reference TRBV18 and TRBJ1-2): NAGVMQNPRHLVRRRGQEARLRCSPMKGHSHVYWYRQLPEEGLKFMVYLQKENIIDESGMPKERFSAEFPKEGPSILRIQQVVRGDSAAYFCASSPRQGLNDGYTFGSGTRLTVV.